Described below is a single TCR beta chain sequence and its context. These data originate in a study of control samples from healthy donors and cancer patients. Looked up from germline, CDR1 is SGHDT and CDR2 is YYEEEE. The CDR3 runs 14 residues. The V gene end was trimmed by 4 bases and the J gene end by 6 bases; junction bases not matched to a gene: 4. Sequencing was performed with immunoSEQ multiplex PCR; in TCRdb, only in-frame clones are kept and a portion is missing. The sample shows 90,000 to 100,000 clones, 88% of them seen only once. The chain links TRBV5-6 to TRBJ1-6; 7 bases fit TRBD1. The TCR sequence derives from a woman between 70 and 85 years old in good health. Sequencing used blood. CDR3 sequence: CASSQGQINSPLHF. The CDR3 coding sequence is TGTGCCAGCAGCCAGGGACAGATTAATTCACCCCTCCACTTT.